This TCR beta chain was sequenced during a study of cytomegalovirus exposure and HLA in healthy donors. This CDR3 is 14 amino acids long. The germline CDR1 and CDR2 sequences are SGHTA and FQGTGA. J gave up 1 base and V 4 bases, and 3 bases lay outside the gene matches. Each donor's status was that of a healthy bone marrow donor. Vbeta (60) and Jbeta (13) primers were used in the PCR. The data were produced by immunoSEQ multiplex PCR, yet TCRdb's version contains in-frame clones alone and is incomplete. This table holds approximately 150,000 clones, just under 80% found once. Study-level points and caveats: It was about 180 TCR beta chains that were listed as cytomegalovirus-associated. Among TCR sequences, most were rare, though some public TCRs appeared in many donors. A later analysis associated 16,951 TCR beta sequences with HLA alleles at a 0.05 false discovery rate.

Concerning this clone itself: The antigen remains unidentified.

The TCR was taken from a middle-aged woman in good health and CMV-seropositive. The J gene is TRBJ1-1, the V gene TRBV7-3, with 7 bases identical to TRBD1. The sequenced material came from PBMCs. The CDR3: CASSSGTANTEAFF. The CDR3 coding sequence is TGTGCCAGCAGCTCCGGGACAGCGAACACTGAAGCTTTCTTT.